Described below is a single TCR beta chain sequence and its context. All gene names here are mouse names. The CDR3 extends 1 residue past the end of the read, so its final part is completed from the germline J gene. J gave up 5 bases and V 2 bases, and 2 bases lay outside the gene matches. Germline V gene lookup returns CDR1 KGHPV and CDR2 FQNQEV (reference sequence). The CDR3 runs 13 residues. This entry is derived from a study of tissue T cells after allogeneic stem cell transplantation. Specified time point: mouse harvest day 14 after allogeneic transplant. The graft held 10^6 splenic CD5+ T cells and 10^7 T-cell-depleted bone marrow cells. Using immunoSEQ multiplex PCR, the repertoire was profiled, and TCRdb retains in-frame clones only, with some absent. The sample yields approximately 7,100 clones, roughly 38% seen once.

The origin of this receptor is a female BALB/c mouse given C57BL/6 T cells with graft-versus-host disease after an allogeneic hematopoietic cell transplant. This sequence joins TRBV26 and TRBJ2-7, with 8 bases identical to TRBD2. The sample was skin. The covered CDR3 bases are TGTGCCAGCAGTCTGGTCTGGGGGGATGAACAGTAC. It codes for CASSLVWGDEQY. Given in full, the CDR3 is CASSLVWGDEQYF.